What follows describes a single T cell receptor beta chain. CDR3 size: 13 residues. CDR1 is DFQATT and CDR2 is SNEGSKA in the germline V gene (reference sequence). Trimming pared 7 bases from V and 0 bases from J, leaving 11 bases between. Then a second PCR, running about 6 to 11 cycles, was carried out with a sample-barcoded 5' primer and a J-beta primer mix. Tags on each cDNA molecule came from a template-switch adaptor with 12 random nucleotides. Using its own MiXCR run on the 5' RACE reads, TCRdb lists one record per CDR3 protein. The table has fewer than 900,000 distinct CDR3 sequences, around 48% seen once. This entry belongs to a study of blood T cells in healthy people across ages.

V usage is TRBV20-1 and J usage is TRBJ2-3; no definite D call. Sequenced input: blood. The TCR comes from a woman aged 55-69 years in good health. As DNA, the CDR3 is TGCAGTGGAAAAGGTGGGAGCACAGATACGCAGTATTTT. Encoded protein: CSGKGGSTDTQYF.